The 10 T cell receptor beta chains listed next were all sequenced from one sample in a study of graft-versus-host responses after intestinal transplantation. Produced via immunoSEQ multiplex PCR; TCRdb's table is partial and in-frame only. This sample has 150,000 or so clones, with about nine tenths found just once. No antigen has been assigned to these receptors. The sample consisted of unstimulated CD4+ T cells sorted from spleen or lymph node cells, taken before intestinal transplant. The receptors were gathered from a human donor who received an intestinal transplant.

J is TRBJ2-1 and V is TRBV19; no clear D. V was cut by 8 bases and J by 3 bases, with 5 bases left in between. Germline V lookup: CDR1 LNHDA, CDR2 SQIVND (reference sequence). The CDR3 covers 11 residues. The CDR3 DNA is TGTGCCAGTGCCAACTACAATGAGCAGTTCTTC. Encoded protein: CASANYNEQFF.

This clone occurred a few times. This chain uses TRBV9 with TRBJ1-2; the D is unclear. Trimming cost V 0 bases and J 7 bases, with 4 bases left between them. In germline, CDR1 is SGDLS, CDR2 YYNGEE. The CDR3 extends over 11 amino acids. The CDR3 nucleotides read TGTGCCAGCAGCGTAGCAGGTGGCTACACCTTC. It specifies CASSVAGGYTF.

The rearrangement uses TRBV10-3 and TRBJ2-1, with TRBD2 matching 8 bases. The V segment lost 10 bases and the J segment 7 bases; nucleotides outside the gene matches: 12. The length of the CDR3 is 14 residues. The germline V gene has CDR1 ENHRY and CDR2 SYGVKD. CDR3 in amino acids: CATLPEREWNEQFF. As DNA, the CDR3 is TGTGCCACCCTGCCGGAGCGGGAGTGGAATGAGCAGTTCTTC.

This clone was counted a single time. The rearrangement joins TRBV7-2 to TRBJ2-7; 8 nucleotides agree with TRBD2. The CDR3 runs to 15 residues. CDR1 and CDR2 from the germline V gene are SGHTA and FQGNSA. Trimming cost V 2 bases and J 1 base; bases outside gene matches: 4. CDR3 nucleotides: TGTGCCAGCAGCTTACAACTAGCGGCTTCCTACGAGCAGTACTTC. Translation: CASSLQLAASYEQYF. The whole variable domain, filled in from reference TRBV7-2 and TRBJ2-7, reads GAGVSQSPSNKVTEKGKDVELRCDPISGHTALYWYRQSLGQGLEFLIYFQGNSAPDKSGLPSDRFSAERTGGSVSTLTIQRTQQEDSAVYLCASSLQLAASYEQYFGPGTRLTVT.

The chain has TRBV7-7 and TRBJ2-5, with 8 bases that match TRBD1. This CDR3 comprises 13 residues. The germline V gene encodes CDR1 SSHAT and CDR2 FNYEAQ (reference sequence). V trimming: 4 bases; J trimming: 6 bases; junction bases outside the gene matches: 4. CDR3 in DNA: TGTGCCAGCAGCTCGGGACAGGTGCAGACCCAGTACTTC. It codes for CASSSGQVQTQYF.

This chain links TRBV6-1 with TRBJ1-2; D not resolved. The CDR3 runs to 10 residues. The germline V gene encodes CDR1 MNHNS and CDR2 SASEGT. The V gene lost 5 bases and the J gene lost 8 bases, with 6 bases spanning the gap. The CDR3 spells CASSTPGYTF. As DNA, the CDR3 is TGTGCCAGCAGTACTCCCGGCTACACCTTC.

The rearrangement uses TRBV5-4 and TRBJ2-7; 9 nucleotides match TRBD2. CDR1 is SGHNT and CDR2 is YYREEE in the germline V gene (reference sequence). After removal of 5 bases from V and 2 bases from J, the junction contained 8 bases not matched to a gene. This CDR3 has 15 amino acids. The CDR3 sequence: CASRNISGSAYEQYF. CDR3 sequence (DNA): TGTGCCAGCAGAAACATTAGCGGGAGTGCCTACGAGCAGTACTTC.

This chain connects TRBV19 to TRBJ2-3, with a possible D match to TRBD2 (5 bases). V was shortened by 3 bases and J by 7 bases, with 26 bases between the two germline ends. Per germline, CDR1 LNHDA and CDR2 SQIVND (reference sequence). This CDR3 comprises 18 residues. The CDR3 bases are TGTGCCAGTAGTATTTGGTTAGGAGGCAACTTGTCCCGGCATACGCAGTATTTT. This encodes CASSIWLGGNLSRHTQYF. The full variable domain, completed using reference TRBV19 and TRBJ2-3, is DGGITQSPKYLFRKEGQNVTLSCEQNLNHDAMYWYRQDPGQGLRLIYYSQIVNDFQKGDIAEGYSVSREKKESFPLTVTSAQKNPTAFYLCASSIWLGGNLSRHTQYFGPGTRLTVL.

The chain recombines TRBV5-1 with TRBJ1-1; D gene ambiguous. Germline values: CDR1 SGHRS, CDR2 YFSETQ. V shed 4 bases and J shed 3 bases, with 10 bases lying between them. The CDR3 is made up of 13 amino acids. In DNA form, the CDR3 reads TGCGCCAGCAGCCCTACCCGGGACACTGAAGCTTTCTTT. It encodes CASSPTRDTEAFF.

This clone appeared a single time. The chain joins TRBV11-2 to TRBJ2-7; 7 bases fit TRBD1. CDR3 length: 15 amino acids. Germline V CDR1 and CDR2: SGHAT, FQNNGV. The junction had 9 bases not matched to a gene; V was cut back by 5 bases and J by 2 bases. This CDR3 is CASSREPGQTYEQYF. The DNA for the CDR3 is TGTGCCAGCAGCCGAGAACCGGGACAGACCTACGAGCAGTACTTC.